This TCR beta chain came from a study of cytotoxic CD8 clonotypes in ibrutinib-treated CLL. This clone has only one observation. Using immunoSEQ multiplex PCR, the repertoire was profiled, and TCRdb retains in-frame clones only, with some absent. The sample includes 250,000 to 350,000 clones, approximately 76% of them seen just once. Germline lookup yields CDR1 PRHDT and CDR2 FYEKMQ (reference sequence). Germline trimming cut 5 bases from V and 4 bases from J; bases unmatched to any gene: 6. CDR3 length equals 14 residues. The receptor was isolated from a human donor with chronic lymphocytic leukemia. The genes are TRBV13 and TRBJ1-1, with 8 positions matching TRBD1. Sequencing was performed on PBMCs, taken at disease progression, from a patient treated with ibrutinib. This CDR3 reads CASSPPQGVTEAFF. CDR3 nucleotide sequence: TGTGCCAGCAGCCCACCACAGGGGGTCACTGAAGCTTTCTTT. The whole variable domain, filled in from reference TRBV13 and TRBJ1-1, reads AAGVIQSPRHLIKEKRETATLKCYPIPRHDTVYWYQQGPGQDPQFLISFYEKMQSDKGSIPDRFSAQQFSDYHSELNMSSLELGDSALYFCASSPPQGVTEAFFGQGTRLTVV.